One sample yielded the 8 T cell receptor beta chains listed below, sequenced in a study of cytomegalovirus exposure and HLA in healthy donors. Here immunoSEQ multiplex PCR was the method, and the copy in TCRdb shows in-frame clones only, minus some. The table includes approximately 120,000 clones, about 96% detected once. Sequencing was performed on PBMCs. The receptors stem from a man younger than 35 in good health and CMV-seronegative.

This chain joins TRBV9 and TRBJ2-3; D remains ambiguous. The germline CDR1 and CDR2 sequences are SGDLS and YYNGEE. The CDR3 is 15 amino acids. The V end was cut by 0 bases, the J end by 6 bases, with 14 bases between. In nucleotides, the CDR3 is TGTGCCAGCAGCGTAGTAGACGGTGCTAGGGATACGCAGTATTTT. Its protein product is CASSVVDGARDTQYF.

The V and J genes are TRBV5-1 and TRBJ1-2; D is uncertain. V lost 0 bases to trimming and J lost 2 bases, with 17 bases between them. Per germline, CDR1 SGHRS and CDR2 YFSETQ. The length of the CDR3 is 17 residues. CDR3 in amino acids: CASSLAQSTRLNYGYTF. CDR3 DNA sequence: TGCGCCAGCAGCTTGGCCCAGTCGACGAGACTCAACTATGGCTACACCTTC. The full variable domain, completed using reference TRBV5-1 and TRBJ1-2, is KAGVTQTPRYLIKTRGQQVTLSCSPISGHRSVSWYQQTPGQGLQFLFEYFSETQRNKGNFPGRFSGRQFSNSRSEMNVSTLELGDSALYLCASSLAQSTRLNYGYTFGSGTRLTVV.

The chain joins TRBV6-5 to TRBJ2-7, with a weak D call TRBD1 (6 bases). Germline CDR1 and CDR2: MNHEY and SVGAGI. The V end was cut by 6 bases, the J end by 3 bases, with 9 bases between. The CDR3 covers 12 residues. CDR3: CASSLGGYEQYF. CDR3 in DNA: TGTGCCAGCAGCCTAGGGGGCTACGAGCAGTACTTC.

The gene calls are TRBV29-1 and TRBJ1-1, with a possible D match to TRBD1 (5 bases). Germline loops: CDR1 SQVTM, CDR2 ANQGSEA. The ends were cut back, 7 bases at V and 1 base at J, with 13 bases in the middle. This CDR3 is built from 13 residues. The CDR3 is CSGQRGGNTEAFF. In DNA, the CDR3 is TGCAGCGGTCAAAGGGGTGGGAACACTGAAGCTTTCTTT.

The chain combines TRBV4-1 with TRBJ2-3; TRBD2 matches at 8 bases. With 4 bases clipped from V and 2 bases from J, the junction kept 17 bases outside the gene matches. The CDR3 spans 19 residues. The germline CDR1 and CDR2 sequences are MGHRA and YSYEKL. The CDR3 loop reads CASSPGGVAGSPSTDTQYF. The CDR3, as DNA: TGCGCCAGCAGCCCCGGGGGGGTAGCGGGATCTCCTTCCACAGATACGCAGTATTTT.

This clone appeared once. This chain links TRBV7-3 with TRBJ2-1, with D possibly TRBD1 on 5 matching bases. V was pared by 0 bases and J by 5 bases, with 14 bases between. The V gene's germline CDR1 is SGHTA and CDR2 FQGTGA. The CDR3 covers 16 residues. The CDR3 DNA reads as TGTGCCAGCAGCTTAACGCACAGGACGAAGAACAATGAGCAGTTCTTC. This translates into CASSLTHRTKNNEQFF.

The CDR3 nucleotides are TGTGCCAGCAGTGCGGACAGTAATGAAAAACTGTTTTTT. Its translation: CASSADSNEKLFF. The rearrangement uses TRBV28 and TRBJ1-4, with D tentatively TRBD1 (6 bases). Germline values: CDR1 MDHEN, CDR2 SYDVKM. V lost 5 bases and J 4 bases, leaving 8 bases between the germline ends. The CDR3 is 13 residues long.

CDR3 sequence: CAWSSGQFGYTF. As DNA, the CDR3 is TGTGCCTGGAGTTCGGGACAGTTCGGCTACACCTTC. The V and J genes are TRBV30 and TRBJ1-2, with 7 bases aligning to TRBD1. CDR3 size: 12 residues. V gave up 2 bases and J gave up 8 bases; unmatched junction bases: 5. The germline CDR1 and CDR2 sequences are GTSNPN and SVGIG (reference sequence).